These T cell receptor beta chains were read from a single sample in a study of cytomegalovirus exposure and HLA in healthy donors. TCRdb keeps only in-frame clones here, not all; method: immunoSEQ multiplex PCR. The sample yields roughly 220,000 clones, around 85% seen once. Material for sequencing was PBMCs. The receptors come from a man aged 45 to 65 in good health and CMV-seronegative. Both conserved end residues are part of each CDR3. A D gene is named only where the DNA matches it firmly. The listing skips clone size in some rows; elsewhere it reads once, few, many or a size class.

v_call: TRBV11-1; j_call: TRBJ2-5; d_call: NA; clone_size: once; cdr3_aa: CASSFAGVRETQYF; cdr3_nt: TGTGCCAGCAGCTTTGCAGGGGTTCGTGAGACCCAGTACTTC
v_call: TRBV6-6; j_call: TRBJ1-2; d_call: TRBD1; clone_size: NA; cdr3_aa: CATEQGNYGYTF; cdr3_nt: TGTGCCACCGAACAGGGGAACTATGGCTACACCTTC
v_call: TRBV7-9; j_call: TRBJ2-5; d_call: NA; clone_size: NA; cdr3_aa: CASSPIQGLKETQYF; cdr3_nt: TGTGCCAGCAGTCCTATCCAGGGGTTAAAAGAGACCCAGTACTTC
v_call: TRBV19; j_call: TRBJ1-5; d_call: TRBD1; clone_size: NA; cdr3_aa: CASSLRQGQQPQHF; cdr3_nt: TGTGCCAGTAGTCTCCGACAGGGCCAACAGCCCCAGCATTTT
v_call: TRBV5-1; j_call: TRBJ2-3; d_call: NA; clone_size: NA; cdr3_aa: CASSQGGTDTQYF; cdr3_nt: TGCGCCAGCAGCCAGGGGGGTACAGATACGCAGTATTTT
v_call: TRBV25-1; j_call: TRBJ2-3; d_call: NA; clone_size: NA; cdr3_aa: CASSESRTVRTDTQYF; cdr3_nt: TGTGCCAGCAGTGAATCGCGGACAGTGCGCACAGATACGCAGTATTTT
v_call: TRBV6-5; j_call: TRBJ1-4; d_call: NA; clone_size: NA; cdr3_aa: CASSRSRANEKLFF; cdr3_nt: TGTGCCAGCAGCCGATCCAGGGCTAATGAAAAACTGTTTTTT
v_call: TRBV28; j_call: TRBJ2-7; d_call: NA; clone_size: NA; cdr3_aa: CASTPPNGYEQYF; cdr3_nt: TGTGCCAGCACCCCTCCTAACGGGTACGAGCAGTACTTC
v_call: TRBV7-2; j_call: TRBJ2-5; d_call: TRBD2; clone_size: NA; cdr3_aa: CASSLGGLAGETQYF; cdr3_nt: TGTGCCAGCAGCTTAGGAGGACTAGCGGGGGAGACCCAGTACTTC
v_call: TRBV30; j_call: TRBJ1-1; d_call: TRBD1; clone_size: few; cdr3_aa: CAWRITGGTEAFF; cdr3_nt: TGTGCCTGGAGGATAACAGGGGGCACTGAAGCTTTCTTT
v_call: TRBV28; j_call: TRBJ2-7; d_call: NA; clone_size: NA; cdr3_aa: CASSLPSPRTVQQYF; cdr3_nt: TGTGCCAGCAGTTTACCCAGCCCCAGGACAGTACAGCAGTACTTC
v_call: TRBV18; j_call: TRBJ1-1; d_call: NA; clone_size: few; cdr3_aa: CASSPSNRATEAFF; cdr3_nt: TGTGCCAGCTCACCATCTAACAGGGCCACTGAAGCTTTCTTT
v_call: TRBV7-9; j_call: TRBJ1-1; d_call: NA; clone_size: NA; cdr3_aa: CASSLTGTEAFF; cdr3_nt: TGTGCCAGCAGCTTAACGGGCACTGAAGCTTTCTTT
v_call: TRBV29-1; j_call: TRBJ2-5; d_call: TRBD2; clone_size: NA; cdr3_aa: CSVGGLGEGTQYF; cdr3_nt: TGCAGCGTTGGAGGTTTGGGGGAGGGGACCCAGTACTTC
v_call: TRBV7-2; j_call: TRBJ2-1; d_call: TRBD2; clone_size: NA; cdr3_aa: CASSLRLASNEQFF; cdr3_nt: TGTGCCAGCAGCTTACGACTAGCGTCCAATGAGCAGTTCTTC
v_call: TRBV6-5; j_call: TRBJ1-1; d_call: TRBD1; clone_size: NA; cdr3_aa: CASTTGAMNTEAFF; cdr3_nt: TGTGCCAGCACTACAGGGGCGATGAACACTGAAGCTTTCTTT
v_call: TRBV27; j_call: TRBJ2-7; d_call: NA; clone_size: NA; cdr3_aa: CATTRAMGSYEQYF; cdr3_nt: TGTGCCACCACCAGGGCTATGGGCTCCTACGAGCAGTACTTC
v_call: TRBV29-1; j_call: TRBJ2-7; d_call: NA; clone_size: NA; cdr3_aa: CSVEVPGQSYEQYF; cdr3_nt: TGCAGCGTTGAGGTTCCTGGACAGAGCTACGAGCAGTACTTC
v_call: TRBV5-1; j_call: TRBJ1-1; d_call: NA; clone_size: NA; cdr3_aa: CASSLNQGRTEAFF; cdr3_nt: TGCGCCAGCAGCCTAAACCAGGGGCGCACTGAAGCTTTCTTT